The rows below give T cell receptor beta chains drawn from one sample of a study of response to subunit inactivated influenza vaccine. One entry per CDR3 protein results from TCRdb running MiXCR on the RT-PCR reads. The data contain a few hundred thousand distinct CDR3 sequences, approximately 11% of them singletons. This specimen was PBMCs from blood, taken 45 days after vaccination. All receptors come from a man aged 45 to 65 who received an inactivated influenza vaccine. Both conserved end residues are part of each CDR3. A D gene is named only where the DNA matches it firmly. Rows give clone size only sometimes, using once, few, many, or a class for an expanded clone.

v_call: TRBV12-3/TRBV12-4
j_call: TRBJ1-2
d_call: NA
clone_size: NA
cdr3_nt: TGTGCCAGCAGTTTCAGGGGTCGGGGCTACACCTTC
cdr3_aa: CASSFRGRGYTF

v_call: TRBV7-2
j_call: TRBJ2-7
d_call: NA
clone_size: few
cdr3_nt: TGTGCCAGCAGCTTAGCGGTCAGGGGGGTCCGGGGTTCCTACGAGCAGTACTTC
cdr3_aa: CASSLAVRGVRGSYEQYF

v_call: TRBV6-5
j_call: TRBJ1-1
d_call: NA
clone_size: many
cdr3_nt: TGTGCCAGCAGTTACAGGGGAGGTTCGACCAAAGCTTTCTTT
cdr3_aa: CASSYRGGSTKAFF

v_call: TRBV7-8
j_call: TRBJ1-5
d_call: NA
clone_size: many
cdr3_nt: TGTGCCAGCAGCTTAAGGGGGTTTGATCGCAATCAGCCCCAGCATTTT
cdr3_aa: CASSLRGFDRNQPQHF

v_call: TRBV20-1
j_call: TRBJ1-1
d_call: NA
clone_size: few
cdr3_nt: TGCAGTGCTAGAGATCCCGACACTGAAGCTTTCTTT
cdr3_aa: CSARDPDTEAFF

v_call: TRBV4-3
j_call: TRBJ2-7
d_call: NA
clone_size: few
cdr3_nt: TGCGCCAGCAGCCAAGAAATGAATCCTGAGCAGTACTTC
cdr3_aa: CASSQEMNPEQYF

v_call: TRBV4-1
j_call: TRBJ1-1
d_call: NA
clone_size: many
cdr3_nt: TGCGCCAGCAGCCCAGGCGTCCGGACTGAAGCTTTCTTT
cdr3_aa: CASSPGVRTEAFF

v_call: TRBV12-3/TRBV12-4
j_call: TRBJ1-1
d_call: NA
clone_size: NA
cdr3_nt: TGTGCCAGCAGTGTAAGGGGCGGGGGCACTGAAGCTTTCTTT
cdr3_aa: CASSVRGGGTEAFF

v_call: TRBV20-1
j_call: TRBJ1-1
d_call: TRBD1
clone_size: NA
cdr3_nt: TGCAGTGCTAACAGACAGGGTTGGAACACTGAAGCTTTCTTT
cdr3_aa: CSANRQGWNTEAFF

v_call: TRBV6-5
j_call: TRBJ2-7
d_call: TRBD2
clone_size: many
cdr3_nt: TGTGCCAGCAGTTACGCGTCTAGCGGGGCTTACGAGCAGTACTTC
cdr3_aa: CASSYASSGAYEQYF

v_call: TRBV24-1
j_call: TRBJ1-5
d_call: NA
clone_size: few
cdr3_nt: TGTGCCACCAGTGACAGAACAGGGTCCAGCAATCAGCCCCAGCATTTT
cdr3_aa: CATSDRTGSSNQPQHF

v_call: TRBV7-2
j_call: TRBJ1-2
d_call: NA
clone_size: many
cdr3_nt: TGTGCCAGCAGCTTAGGTCCCAGTCCGGATGGCTACACCTTC
cdr3_aa: CASSLGPSPDGYTF

v_call: TRBV10-3
j_call: TRBJ2-7
d_call: NA
clone_size: many
cdr3_nt: TGTGCCATCACTCCGGTACTTCTTGGTGAGCAGTACTTC
cdr3_aa: CAITPVLLGEQYF

v_call: TRBV5-5
j_call: TRBJ2-5
d_call: TRBD1
clone_size: many
cdr3_nt: TGTGCTAGCAACAGGGGGCAGATGGAGACCCAGTACTTC
cdr3_aa: CASNRGQMETQYF

v_call: TRBV10-3
j_call: TRBJ1-1
d_call: NA
clone_size: few
cdr3_nt: TGTGCCATCAGTGAGAAGGACACTGAAGCTTTCTTT
cdr3_aa: CAISEKDTEAFF

v_call: TRBV6-1
j_call: TRBJ2-7
d_call: NA
clone_size: NA
cdr3_nt: TGTGCCAGCAGTAAAGACAGCCGTTCCTACGAGCAGTACTTC
cdr3_aa: CASSKDSRSYEQYF

v_call: TRBV20-1
j_call: TRBJ2-7
d_call: TRBD2
clone_size: many
cdr3_nt: TGCAGTGCTAGACTAGTAGCGGGAGCTGTGTCCTACGAGCAGTACTTC
cdr3_aa: CSARLVAGAVSYEQYF

v_call: TRBV11-1
j_call: TRBJ2-5
d_call: TRBD1
clone_size: many
cdr3_nt: TGTGCCAGCAGCTATACGATTACCGGGACAGGGAAAGGATTGGAGACCCAGTACTTC
cdr3_aa: CASSYTITGTGKGLETQYF

v_call: TRBV18
j_call: TRBJ1-6
d_call: NA
clone_size: many
cdr3_nt: TGTGCCAGCTCACCCCGGGACCGTAATTCACCCCTCCACTTT
cdr3_aa: CASSPRDRNSPLHF

v_call: TRBV29-1
j_call: TRBJ2-1
d_call: TRBD2
clone_size: many
cdr3_nt: TGCAGCGTTGAAGGTAGCGGGAGCTACAATGAGCAGTTCTTC
cdr3_aa: CSVEGSGSYNEQFF

v_call: TRBV24-1
j_call: TRBJ2-3
d_call: NA
clone_size: many
cdr3_nt: TGTGCCACCAGTGACACCAGACTAGTTACCCCAGATACGCAGTATTTT
cdr3_aa: CATSDTRLVTPDTQYF

v_call: TRBV20-1
j_call: TRBJ1-6
d_call: TRBD1
clone_size: few
cdr3_nt: TGCAGTGCCACACAGGGGGAGAGGAATTCACCCCTCCACTTT
cdr3_aa: CSATQGERNSPLHF

v_call: TRBV20-1
j_call: TRBJ2-7
d_call: TRBD1
clone_size: few
cdr3_nt: TGCAGTGCTAGAGGACAGGGCTCCTACGAGCAGTACTTC
cdr3_aa: CSARGQGSYEQYF

v_call: TRBV28
j_call: TRBJ2-7
d_call: TRBD2
clone_size: NA
cdr3_nt: TGTGCCAGCAGTCTCATAGCGGGGGCCAGGGTTGAGCAGTACTTC
cdr3_aa: CASSLIAGARVEQYF

v_call: TRBV6-5
j_call: TRBJ2-5
d_call: NA
clone_size: few
cdr3_nt: TGTGCCAGCAGTTATGTTAGCGGAGGCCGGCCGTACTTC
cdr3_aa: CASSYVSGGRPYF

v_call: TRBV12-3/TRBV12-4
j_call: TRBJ1-1
d_call: TRBD1
clone_size: NA
cdr3_nt: TGTGCCAGCAGAACCCGGACAGGGTCTGACACTGAAGCTTTCTTT
cdr3_aa: CASRTRTGSDTEAFF

v_call: TRBV4-3
j_call: TRBJ2-2
d_call: TRBD1
clone_size: many
cdr3_nt: TGCGCCAGCTGTCCCGGGACAGGGACCCTCGCCACCGGGGAGCTGTTTTTT
cdr3_aa: CASCPGTGTLATGELFF

v_call: TRBV5-4
j_call: TRBJ2-7
d_call: NA
clone_size: few
cdr3_nt: TGTGCCAGCAGGTTTGGTGGGGGCTACGAGCAGTACTTC
cdr3_aa: CASRFGGGYEQYF

v_call: TRBV7-9
j_call: TRBJ1-1
d_call: NA
clone_size: few
cdr3_nt: TGTGCCAGCAGCTTAGCGTATTCCGTTATGAACACTGAAGCTTTCTTT
cdr3_aa: CASSLAYSVMNTEAFF

v_call: TRBV7-6
j_call: TRBJ2-7
d_call: TRBD1
clone_size: many
cdr3_nt: TGTGCCAGCAGCTTAGAAAGGACAGGGGGCATCTACGAGCAGTACTTC
cdr3_aa: CASSLERTGGIYEQYF

v_call: TRBV6-1
j_call: TRBJ1-5
d_call: NA
clone_size: many
cdr3_nt: TGTGCCAGCAGACCGCCCAATCAGCCCCAGCATTTT
cdr3_aa: CASRPPNQPQHF

v_call: TRBV28
j_call: TRBJ1-5
d_call: NA
clone_size: NA
cdr3_nt: TGTGCCAGCACCCAGCAGTTTGGCCAGCCCCAGCATTTT
cdr3_aa: CASTQQFGQPQHF

v_call: TRBV5-5
j_call: TRBJ2-1
d_call: TRBD2
clone_size: NA
cdr3_nt: TGTGCCAGCAGCTTGGCTAGCGGGGGGGCCTTTGGTGAGCAGTTCTTC
cdr3_aa: CASSLASGGAFGEQFF

v_call: TRBV30
j_call: TRBJ1-6
d_call: NA
clone_size: few
cdr3_nt: TGTGCCTGGAGCTGGGACGTCGGGGGTGGTTCACCCCTCCACTTT
cdr3_aa: CAWSWDVGGGSPLHF

v_call: TRBV24-1
j_call: TRBJ2-7
d_call: TRBD2
clone_size: many
cdr3_nt: TGTGCCACCAGTGGGAGCGGGACTAGCGACCACGAGCAGTACTTC
cdr3_aa: CATSGSGTSDHEQYF

v_call: TRBV20-1
j_call: TRBJ2-1
d_call: NA
clone_size: NA
cdr3_nt: TGCAGTGCTAGGGTCCACAATGAGCAGTTCTTC
cdr3_aa: CSARVHNEQFF

v_call: TRBV12-3/TRBV12-4
j_call: TRBJ1-2
d_call: TRBD1
clone_size: many
cdr3_nt: TGTGCCAGCAGTCAGCAGACAGGGTCTTTCGGCTACACCTTC
cdr3_aa: CASSQQTGSFGYTF

v_call: TRBV3-1
j_call: TRBJ2-7
d_call: TRBD1
clone_size: NA
cdr3_nt: TGTGCCAGCAGCCACACATTCGGGACAGGGGACCTCTACGAGCAGTACTTC
cdr3_aa: CASSHTFGTGDLYEQYF

v_call: TRBV18
j_call: TRBJ1-2
d_call: NA
clone_size: NA
cdr3_nt: TGTGCCAGCTCCCTGGACAGACTACGCGGCTACACCTTC
cdr3_aa: CASSLDRLRGYTF

v_call: TRBV18
j_call: TRBJ2-7
d_call: TRBD2
clone_size: NA
cdr3_nt: TGTGCCAGCTCACCACCGGGACTAGCGGGATCCTACGAGCAGTACTTC
cdr3_aa: CASSPPGLAGSYEQYF

v_call: TRBV4-1
j_call: TRBJ1-5
d_call: NA
clone_size: many
cdr3_nt: TGCGCCAGCAGCCAAGTACACCTGGGCAATCAGCCCCAGCATTTT
cdr3_aa: CASSQVHLGNQPQHF

v_call: TRBV24-1
j_call: TRBJ2-1
d_call: NA
clone_size: few
cdr3_nt: TGTGCCACCAGTGATCCTGGGTACAATGAGCAGTTCTTC
cdr3_aa: CATSDPGYNEQFF

v_call: TRBV9
j_call: TRBJ1-6
d_call: NA
clone_size: many
cdr3_nt: TGTGCCAGCAGCGTAGTCGAGGGCCGGGGATCACCCCTCCACTTT
cdr3_aa: CASSVVEGRGSPLHF